The sequence of this T cell receptor beta chain was determined in a study of human T cells and chemical hapten exposure. Time point specified: healthy volunteer bleed at 2 weeks. Researchers extracted total RNA from unfractionated whole blood. Per germline, CDR1 MNHNY and CDR2 SVGAGI (reference sequence). The CDR3 has 16 residues. Authors' data handling: Per sample, the median was 95,638 TCRs, with values from roughly 23,000 to 700,000. TCRdb re-derived calls from the RACE reads in MiXCR, one entry per CDR3 protein. The V and J calls were determined by TCRdb, not by the authors. Here the sample spans roughly 100,000 distinct CDR3 sequences, just under 9% being singletons. This clonotype was observed a few times. One junction end disagrees with the germline gene, perhaps due to a read error.

The V and J genes are TRBV6-6 and TRBJ1-6; D ambiguous. Sequencing used whole blood. The source of this sequence is a female donor in good health. Some clones in this sample may be carry-over from other donors' samples. The CDR3 nucleotides are TGTGCCAGCAGTTACTCTGAGGTGAAATATAATTCACCCCTCAACTTT. It encodes CASSYSEVKYNSPLNF.